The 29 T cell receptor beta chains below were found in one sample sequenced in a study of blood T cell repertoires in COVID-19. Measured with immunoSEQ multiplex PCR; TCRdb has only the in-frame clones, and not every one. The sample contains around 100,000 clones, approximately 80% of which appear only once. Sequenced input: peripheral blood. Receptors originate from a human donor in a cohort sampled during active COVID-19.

CDR3 sequence reads: CAWTNAPAGEQFF. The CDR3 DNA follows: TGTGCCTGGACTAATGCCCCGGCGGGCGAGCAGTTCTTC. The chain has TRBV30 and TRBJ2-1, with D possibly being TRBD2 (5 bases). V was cut by 4 bases and J by 10 bases, with 17 bases left in between. Germline CDR1 GTSNPN, CDR2 SVGIG (reference sequence). The CDR3 is 13 residues long.

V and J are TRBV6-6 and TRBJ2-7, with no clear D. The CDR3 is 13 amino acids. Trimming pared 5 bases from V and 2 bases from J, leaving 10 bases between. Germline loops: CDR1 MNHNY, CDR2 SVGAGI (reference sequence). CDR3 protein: CASSQVRAYEQYF. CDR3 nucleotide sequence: TGTGCCAGCAGTCAAGTTCGGGCCTACGAGCAGTACTTC.

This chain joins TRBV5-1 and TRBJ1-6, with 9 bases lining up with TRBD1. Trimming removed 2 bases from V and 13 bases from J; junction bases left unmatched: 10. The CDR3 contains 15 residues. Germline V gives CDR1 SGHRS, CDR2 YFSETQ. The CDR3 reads CASSLGQGLTGPLHF. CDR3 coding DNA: TGCGCCAGCAGCTTAGGACAGGGGTTGACGGGCCCCCTCCACTTT.

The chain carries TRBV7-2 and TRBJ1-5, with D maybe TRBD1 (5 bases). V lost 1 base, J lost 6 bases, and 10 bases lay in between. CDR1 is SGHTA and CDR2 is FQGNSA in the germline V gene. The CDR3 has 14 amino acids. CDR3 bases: TGTGCCAGCAGCTTAGTGGGGGAGGTTCAGCCCCAGCATTTT. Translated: CASSLVGEVQPQHF.

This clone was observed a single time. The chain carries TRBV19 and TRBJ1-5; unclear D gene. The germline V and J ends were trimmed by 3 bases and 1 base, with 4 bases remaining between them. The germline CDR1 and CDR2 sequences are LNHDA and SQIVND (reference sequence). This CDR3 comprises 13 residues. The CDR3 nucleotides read TGTGCCAGTAGTATTCCGAGCAATCAGCCCCAGCATTTT. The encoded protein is CASSIPSNQPQHF.

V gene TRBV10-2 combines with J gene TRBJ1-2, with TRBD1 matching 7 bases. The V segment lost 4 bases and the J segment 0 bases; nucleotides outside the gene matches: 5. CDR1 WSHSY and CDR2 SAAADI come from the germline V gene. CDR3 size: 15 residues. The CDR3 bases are TGCGCCAGCAGTGGCAGGGGGGAAGCTAACTATGGCTACACCTTC. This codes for CASSGRGEANYGYTF.

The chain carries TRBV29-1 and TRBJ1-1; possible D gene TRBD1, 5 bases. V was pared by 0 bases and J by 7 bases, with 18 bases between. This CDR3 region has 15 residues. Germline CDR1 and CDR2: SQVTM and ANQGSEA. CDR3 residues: CSVEDRGRQGIEAFF. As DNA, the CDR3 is TGCAGCGTTGAAGATCGAGGTAGGCAGGGTATTGAAGCTTTCTTT.

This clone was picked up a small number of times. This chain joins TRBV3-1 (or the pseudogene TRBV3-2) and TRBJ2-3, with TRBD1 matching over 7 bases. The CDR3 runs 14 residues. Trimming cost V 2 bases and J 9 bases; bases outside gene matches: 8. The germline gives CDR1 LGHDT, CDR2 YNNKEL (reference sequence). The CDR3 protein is CASSQRGPQETQYF. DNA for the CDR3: TGTGCCAGCAGCCAAAGGGGGCCCCAAGAAACGCAGTATTTT.

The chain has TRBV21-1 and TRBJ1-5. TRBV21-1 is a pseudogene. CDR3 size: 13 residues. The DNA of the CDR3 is TGTGCCAGCAGCAAGAGAGGCGTTCAGCCCCAGCATTTT. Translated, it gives CASSKRGVQPQHF.

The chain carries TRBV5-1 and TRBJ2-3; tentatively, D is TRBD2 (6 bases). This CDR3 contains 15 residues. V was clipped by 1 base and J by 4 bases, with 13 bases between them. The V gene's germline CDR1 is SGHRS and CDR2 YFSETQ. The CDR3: CASSLQGGVPDTQYF. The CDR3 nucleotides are TGCGCCAGCAGCTTGCAGGGCGGGGTCCCAGATACGCAGTATTTT.

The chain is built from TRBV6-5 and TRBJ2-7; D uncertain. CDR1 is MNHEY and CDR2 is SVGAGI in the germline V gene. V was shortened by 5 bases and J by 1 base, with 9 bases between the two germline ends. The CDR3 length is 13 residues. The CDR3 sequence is CASSKAGSYEQYF. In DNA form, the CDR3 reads TGTGCCAGCAGTAAGGCAGGATCCTACGAGCAGTACTTC.

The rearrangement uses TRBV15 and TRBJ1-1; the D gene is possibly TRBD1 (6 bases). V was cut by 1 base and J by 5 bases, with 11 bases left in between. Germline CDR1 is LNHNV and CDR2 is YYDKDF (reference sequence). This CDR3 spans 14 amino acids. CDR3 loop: CATSRAVQGTEAFF. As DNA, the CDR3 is TGTGCCACCAGCAGAGCGGTCCAGGGGACTGAAGCTTTCTTT.

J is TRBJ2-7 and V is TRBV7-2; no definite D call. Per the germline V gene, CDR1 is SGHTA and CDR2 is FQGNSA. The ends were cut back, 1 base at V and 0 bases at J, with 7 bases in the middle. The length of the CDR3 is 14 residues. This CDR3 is CASSLGRASYEQYF. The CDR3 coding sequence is TGTGCCAGCAGCTTAGGTAGAGCCTCCTACGAGCAGTACTTC.

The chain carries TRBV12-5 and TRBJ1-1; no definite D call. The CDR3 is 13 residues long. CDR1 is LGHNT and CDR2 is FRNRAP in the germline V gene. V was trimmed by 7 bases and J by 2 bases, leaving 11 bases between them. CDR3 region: CASVTDPNTEAFF. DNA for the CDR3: TGTGCTAGTGTTACAGATCCAAACACTGAAGCTTTCTTT.

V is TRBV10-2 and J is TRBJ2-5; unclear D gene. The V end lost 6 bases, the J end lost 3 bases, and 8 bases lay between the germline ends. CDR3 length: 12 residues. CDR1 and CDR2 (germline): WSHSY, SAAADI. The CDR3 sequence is CASSLIKETQYF. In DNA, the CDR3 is TGCGCCAGCAGCCTAATCAAAGAGACCCAGTACTTC.

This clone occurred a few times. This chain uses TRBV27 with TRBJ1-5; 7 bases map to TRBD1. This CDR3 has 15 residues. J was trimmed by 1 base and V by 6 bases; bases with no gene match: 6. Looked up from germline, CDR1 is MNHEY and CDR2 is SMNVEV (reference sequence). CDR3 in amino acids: CASRPGTASNQPQHF. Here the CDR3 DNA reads TGTGCCAGCAGGCCCGGGACAGCCAGCAATCAGCCCCAGCATTTT.

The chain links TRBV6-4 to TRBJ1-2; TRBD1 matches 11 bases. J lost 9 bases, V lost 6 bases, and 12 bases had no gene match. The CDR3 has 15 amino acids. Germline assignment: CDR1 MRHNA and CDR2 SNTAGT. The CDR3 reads CASRASGTGGYSYTF. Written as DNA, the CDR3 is TGTGCCAGCAGGGCGAGCGGGACAGGGGGTTACAGCTACACCTTC.

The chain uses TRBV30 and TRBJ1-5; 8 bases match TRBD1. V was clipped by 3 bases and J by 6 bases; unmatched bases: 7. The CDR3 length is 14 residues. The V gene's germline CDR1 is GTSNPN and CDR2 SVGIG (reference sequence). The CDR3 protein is CAWSGTTGVQPQHF. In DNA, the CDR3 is TGTGCCTGGAGCGGGACGACAGGGGTTCAGCCCCAGCATTTT. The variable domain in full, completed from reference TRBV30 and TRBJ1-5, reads SQTIHQWPATLVQPVGSPLSLECTVEGTSNPNLYWYRQAAGRGLQLLFYSVGIGQISSEVPQNLSASRPQDRQFILSSKKLLLSDSGFYLCAWSGTTGVQPQHFGDGTRLSIL.

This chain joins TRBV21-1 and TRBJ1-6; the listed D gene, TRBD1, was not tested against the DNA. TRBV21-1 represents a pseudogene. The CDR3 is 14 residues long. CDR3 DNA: TGTGCCAGCAGCCGAGGGCAGGGGAATTCACCCCTCCACTTT. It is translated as CASSRGQGNSPLHF.

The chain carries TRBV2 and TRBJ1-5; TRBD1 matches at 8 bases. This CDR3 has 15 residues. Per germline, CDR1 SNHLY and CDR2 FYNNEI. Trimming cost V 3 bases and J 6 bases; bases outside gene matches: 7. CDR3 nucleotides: TGTGCCAGCAGTGAGGACAGGGTCGGAGGTCAGCCCCAGCATTTT. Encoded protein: CASSEDRVGGQPQHF. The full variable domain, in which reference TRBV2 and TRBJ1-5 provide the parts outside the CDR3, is EPEVTQTPSHQVTQMGQEVILRCVPISNHLYFYWYRQILGQKVEFLVSFYNNEISEKSEIFDDQFSVERPDGSNFTLKIRSTKLEDSAMYFCASSEDRVGGQPQHFGDGTRLSIL.

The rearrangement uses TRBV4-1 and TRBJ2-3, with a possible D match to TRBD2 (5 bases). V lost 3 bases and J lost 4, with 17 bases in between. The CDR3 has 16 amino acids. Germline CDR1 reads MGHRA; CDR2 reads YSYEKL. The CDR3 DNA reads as TGCGCCAGCAGCCAGGGTCTGACCCGGGGTTCAGATACGCAGTATTTT. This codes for CASSQGLTRGSDTQYF.

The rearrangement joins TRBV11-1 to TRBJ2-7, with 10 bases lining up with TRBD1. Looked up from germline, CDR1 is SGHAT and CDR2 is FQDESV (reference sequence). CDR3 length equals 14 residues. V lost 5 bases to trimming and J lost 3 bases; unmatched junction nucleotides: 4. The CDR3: CASSRTGGVYEQYF. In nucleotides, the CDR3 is TGTGCCAGCAGCAGGACAGGGGGTGTCTACGAGCAGTACTTC.

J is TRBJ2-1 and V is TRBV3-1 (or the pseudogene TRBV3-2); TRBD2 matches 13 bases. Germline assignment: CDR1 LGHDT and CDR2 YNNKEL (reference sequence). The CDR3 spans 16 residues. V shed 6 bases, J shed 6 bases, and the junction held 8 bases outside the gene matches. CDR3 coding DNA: TGTGCCAGCAGACACAAGGGGACTAGCGGGGTCAATGAGCAGTTCTTC. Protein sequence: CASRHKGTSGVNEQFF.

CDR3 in DNA: TGTGCCAGCAGCTTATCGAGTACGGGAAGCTCCTACGAGCAGTACTTC. Translation: CASSLSSTGSSYEQYF. The chain joins TRBV7-8 to TRBJ2-7, with TRBD2 as a possible D gene (5 bases). CDR1 and CDR2 (germline): SGHVS, FQNEAQ. This CDR3 comprises 16 residues. With 2 bases removed from V and 0 bases from J, the gap between germline ends came to 14 bases.

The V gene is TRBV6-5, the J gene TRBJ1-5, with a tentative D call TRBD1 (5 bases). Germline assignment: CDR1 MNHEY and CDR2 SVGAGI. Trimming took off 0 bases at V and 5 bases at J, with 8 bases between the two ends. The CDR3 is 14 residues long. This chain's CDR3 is CASSYSGGDQPQHF. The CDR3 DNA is TGTGCCAGCAGTTACTCCGGAGGGGATCAGCCCCAGCATTTT.

Here the CDR3 reads CAWRDKGSYEQYF. CDR3 nucleotides: TGTGCCTGGAGGGACAAGGGCTCCTACGAGCAGTACTTC. V is TRBV30 and J is TRBJ2-7; D may be TRBD1 (5 bases). Germline V gene lookup returns CDR1 GTSNPN and CDR2 SVGIG (reference sequence). The V end was cut by 3 bases, the J end by 0 bases, with 9 bases between. The CDR3 sequence is 13 residues long.

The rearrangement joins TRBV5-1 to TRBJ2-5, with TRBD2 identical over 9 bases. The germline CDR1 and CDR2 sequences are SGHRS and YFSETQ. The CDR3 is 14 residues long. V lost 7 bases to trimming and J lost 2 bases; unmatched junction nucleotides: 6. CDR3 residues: CASGAGGLQETQYF. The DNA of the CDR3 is TGCGCCAGCGGCGCGGGGGGGCTACAAGAGACCCAGTACTTC.

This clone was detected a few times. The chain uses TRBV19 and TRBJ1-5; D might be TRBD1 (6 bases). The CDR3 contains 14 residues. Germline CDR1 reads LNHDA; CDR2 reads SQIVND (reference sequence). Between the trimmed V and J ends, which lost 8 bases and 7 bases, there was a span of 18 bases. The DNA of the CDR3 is TGTGCCAGTCACTACCGGGCTAGGGGGCAGCCCCAGCATTTT. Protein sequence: CASHYRARGQPQHF.

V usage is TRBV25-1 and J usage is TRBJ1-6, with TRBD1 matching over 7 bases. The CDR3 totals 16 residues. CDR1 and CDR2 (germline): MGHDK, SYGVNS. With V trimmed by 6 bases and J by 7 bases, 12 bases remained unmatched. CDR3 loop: CASREKLTGPNSPLHF. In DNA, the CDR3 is TGTGCCAGCAGGGAAAAACTGACAGGGCCAAATTCACCCCTCCACTTT.